The source of this T cell receptor beta chain is a study of early T cells in non-severe SARS-CoV-2 infection. Study information: Sequencing was performed on bulk RNA from unsorted whole blood, leaving chains unpaired.

The CDR3 consists of 14 residues. Trimming cost V 5 bases and J 0 bases, with 11 bases left between them. Germline V gene sequence: CDR1 SGHRS, CDR2 YFSETQ. Each cDNA molecule carried a unique molecular identifier. Each CDR3 protein gets one entry after TCRdb re-called the 5' RACE reads with MiXCR. The sample includes 60,000 to 75,000 distinct CDR3 sequences, around 12% of them seen just once. Study results and caveats: Private and CD4 specificities were missed by VDJdb matching, skewed to anti-spike CD8.

A word on this clonotype: Its antigen is undetermined.

The chain links TRBV5-1 to TRBJ1-1; D may be TRBD1 (5 bases). The origin of this receptor is an adult who was a healthcare worker with PCR-confirmed SARS-CoV-2 infection or an uninfected control (not recorded which). The material sequenced was whole blood. CDR3 sequence reads: CASRRDGLNTEAFF. The CDR3, as DNA: TGCGCCAGCAGACGGGACGGCTTGAACACTGAAGCTTTCTTT. The variable domain in full, with the rest retrieved from reference TRBV5-1 and TRBJ1-1, is KAGVTQTPRYLIKTRGQQVTLSCSPISGHRSVSWYQQTPGQGLQFLFEYFSETQRNKGNFPGRFSGRQFSNSRSEMNVSTLELGDSALYLCASRRDGLNTEAFFGQGTRLTVV.